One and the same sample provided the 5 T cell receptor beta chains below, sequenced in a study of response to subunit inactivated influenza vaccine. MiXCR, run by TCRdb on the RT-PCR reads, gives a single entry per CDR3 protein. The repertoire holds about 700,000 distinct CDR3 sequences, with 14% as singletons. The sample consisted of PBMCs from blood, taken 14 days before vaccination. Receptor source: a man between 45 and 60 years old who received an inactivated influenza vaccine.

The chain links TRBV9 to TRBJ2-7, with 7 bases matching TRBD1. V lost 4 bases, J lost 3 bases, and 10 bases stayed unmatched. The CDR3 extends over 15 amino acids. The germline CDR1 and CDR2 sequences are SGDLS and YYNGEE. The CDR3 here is CASSTSTGMNYEQYF. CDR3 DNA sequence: TGTGCCAGCAGCACCTCGACAGGGATGAACTACGAGCAGTACTTC.

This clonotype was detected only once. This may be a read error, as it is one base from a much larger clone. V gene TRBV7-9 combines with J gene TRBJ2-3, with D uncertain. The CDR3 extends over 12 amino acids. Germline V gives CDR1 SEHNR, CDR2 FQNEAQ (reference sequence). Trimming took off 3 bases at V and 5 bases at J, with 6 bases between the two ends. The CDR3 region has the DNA TGTGCCAGCAGCTTGGCGGAAGATACGCAGTATTTT. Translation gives CASSLAEDTQYF.

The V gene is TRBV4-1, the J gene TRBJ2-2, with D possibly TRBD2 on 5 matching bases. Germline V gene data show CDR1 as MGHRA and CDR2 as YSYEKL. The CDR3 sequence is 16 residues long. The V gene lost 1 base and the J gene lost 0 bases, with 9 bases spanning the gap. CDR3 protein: CASSQGRASNTGELFF. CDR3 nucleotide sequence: TGCGCCAGCAGCCAAGGGCGGGCATCGAACACCGGGGAGCTGTTTTTT.

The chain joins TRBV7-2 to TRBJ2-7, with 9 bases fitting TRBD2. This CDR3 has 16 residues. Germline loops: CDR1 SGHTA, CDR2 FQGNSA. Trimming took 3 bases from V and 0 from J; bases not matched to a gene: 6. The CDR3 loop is CASSFPGSGSSYEQYF. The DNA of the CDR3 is TGTGCCAGCAGCTTCCCGGGTAGCGGGAGCTCCTACGAGCAGTACTTC. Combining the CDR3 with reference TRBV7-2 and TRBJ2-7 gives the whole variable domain GAGVSQSPSNKVTEKGKDVELRCDPISGHTALYWYRQSLGQGLEFLIYFQGNSAPDKSGLPSDRFSAERTGGSVSTLTIQRTQQEDSAVYLCASSFPGSGSSYEQYFGPGTRLTVT.

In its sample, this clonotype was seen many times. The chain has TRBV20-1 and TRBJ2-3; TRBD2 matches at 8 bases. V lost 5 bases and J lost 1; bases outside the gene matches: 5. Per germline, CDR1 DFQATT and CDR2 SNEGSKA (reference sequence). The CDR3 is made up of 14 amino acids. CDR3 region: CSAGVRGGTDTQYF. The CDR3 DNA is TGCAGTGCTGGGGTGCGGGGGGGCACAGATACGCAGTATTTT.